This T cell receptor (beta chain) was observed in a study of long-term antiretroviral therapy in people with HIV. Study-wide results and caveats: Investigators report no available data on ART adherence, viral resistance or therapy changes.

Sequencing used immunoSEQ v3.0 at survey level. Per-sample sequencing targets were roughly 40,000-55,000 T-cell genomes. The protocol was immunoSEQ multiplex PCR, while the TCRdb copy is restricted to in-frame clones and leaves out a portion. The sample includes roughly 29,000 clones, around 82% of them seen just once. Comment on this clone: Its target is unknown.

The germline V gene has CDR1 MNHNS and CDR2 SASEGT. Trimming left V 3 bases short and J 12 bases short, with 9 bases between. The CDR3 extends over 10 amino acids. Treatment for all HIV-infected participants took place in the United States. This TCR derives from a middle-aged man with HIV. This rearrangement joins TRBV6-1 to TRBJ2-7, with D unclear. Material: unsorted PBMCs, obtained 3 years after starting antiretroviral therapy. The CDR3 DNA sequence: TGTGCCAGCAGTGAGGGTAGCCGGTACTTC. It encodes CASSEGSRYF.